This section outlines one T cell receptor beta chain sequence together with its context. This sample is drawn from a study of blood T cell repertoires in COVID-19. Generated by immunoSEQ multiplex PCR, the TCRdb table keeps only in-frame clones and is missing some. Of 340,000 or so clones in the sample, approximately 86% were seen once. Germline assignment: CDR1 LGHNA and CDR2 YNFKEQ. CDR3 size: 14 residues. V shed 1 base, J shed 2 bases, and the junction held 1 base outside the gene matches. Sequenced: PBMCs or T cells enriched from blood (not recorded which). The V and J genes are TRBV4-2 and TRBJ2-7, with 8 bases aligning to TRBD2. The source is a woman in her forties with acute COVID-19. The CDR3 sequence is CASSQVAGTYEQYF. The DNA of the CDR3 is TGTGCCAGCAGCCAAGTAGCGGGAACCTACGAGCAGTACTTC.